The 10 T cell receptor beta chains below all came from one sample that was sequenced in a study of shared clonotypes between healthy human individuals. The protocol was immunoSEQ multiplex PCR, while the TCRdb copy is restricted to in-frame clones and leaves out a portion. Here the sample spans about a million clones, more than 75% being singletons. Sequences were obtained from memory CD4+ T cells sorted from blood. Subset reported: CD45RA-negative fraction. The source of these receptors is a young man in good health.

J is TRBJ2-1 and V is TRBV7-2, with D perhaps matching TRBD2 (5 bases). The ends were cut back, 0 bases at V and 0 bases at J, with 9 bases in the middle. The germline gives CDR1 SGHTA, CDR2 FQGNSA. The length of the CDR3 is 16 residues. CDR3 loop: CASSLAGSGSYNEQFF. CDR3 DNA sequence: TGTGCCAGCAGCTTAGCCGGAAGCGGCTCCTACAATGAGCAGTTCTTC.

The chain employs TRBV7-2 and TRBJ2-2; TRBD2 agrees at 9 bases. V lost 1 base and J lost 2; bases outside the gene matches: 2. Germline V gene lookup returns CDR1 SGHTA and CDR2 FQGNSA. The CDR3 is 16 residues long. CDR3 in amino acids: CASSLVAGVNTGELFF. The CDR3 bases are TGTGCCAGCAGCTTAGTAGCGGGAGTCAACACCGGGGAGCTGTTTTTT.

This chain links TRBV6-1 with TRBJ1-5, with TRBD1 matching over 7 bases. This CDR3 is built from 15 residues. V lost 7 bases, J lost 3 bases, and 9 bases stayed unmatched. Germline V gene sequence: CDR1 MNHNS, CDR2 SASEGT. The CDR3 loop reads CASTTGRINNQPQHF. CDR3 bases: TGTGCCAGCACGACAGGGCGTATAAACAATCAGCCCCAGCATTTT.

This chain uses TRBV7-2 with TRBJ1-5, with a tentative D call TRBD1 (5 bases). Germline CDR1 is SGHTA and CDR2 is FQGNSA. V was cut by 5 bases and J by 3 bases, with 14 bases left in between. The CDR3 sequence is 15 residues long. The DNA for the CDR3 is TGTGCCAGCAGCCTGGGTTGGGGGTTCAATCAGCCCCAGCATTTT. Translation gives CASSLGWGFNQPQHF. Full variable domain (outside the CDR3, taken from reference TRBV7-2 and TRBJ1-5): GAGVSQSPSNKVTEKGKDVELRCDPISGHTALYWYRQSLGQGLEFLIYFQGNSAPDKSGLPSDRFSAERTGGSVSTLTIQRTQQEDSAVYLCASSLGWGFNQPQHFGDGTRLSIL.

Only a few counts were recorded for this clone. The chain recombines TRBV30 with TRBJ1-6; tentative D call: TRBD1 (5 bases). Germline CDR1 reads GTSNPN; CDR2 reads SVGIG (reference sequence). V was shortened by 1 base and J by 7 bases, with 11 bases between the two germline ends. This CDR3 is built from 14 residues. The CDR3 nucleotides are TGTGCCTGGAGTGGGGCAGGGAACAATTCACCCCTCCACTTT. This encodes CAWSGAGNNSPLHF. Combining the CDR3 with reference TRBV30 and TRBJ1-6 gives the whole variable domain SQTIHQWPATLVQPVGSPLSLECTVEGTSNPNLYWYRQAAGRGLQLLFYSVGIGQISSEVPQNLSASRPQDRQFILSSKKLLLSDSGFYLCAWSGAGNNSPLHFGNGTRLTVT.

V and J are TRBV5-1 and TRBJ2-3; unclear D gene. The CDR3 is 15 residues long. V lost 5 bases and J lost 0, with 13 bases in between. CDR1 is SGHRS and CDR2 is YFSETQ in the germline V gene. As DNA, the CDR3 is TGCGCCAGCAGAGGAACTCGTGCTAGCACAGATACGCAGTATTTT. Protein product: CASRGTRASTDTQYF.

This clone turned up a few times. The V and J genes are TRBV9 and TRBJ2-3; 7 bases align to TRBD1. V shed 1 base, J shed 0 bases, and the junction held 5 bases outside the gene matches. The CDR3 is 16 residues long. Germline V gene lookup returns CDR1 SGDLS and CDR2 YYNGEE. The CDR3 loop reads CASSVTGAVSTDTQYF. CDR3 bases: TGTGCCAGCAGCGTAACAGGGGCGGTTAGCACAGATACGCAGTATTTT.

The chain has TRBV9 and TRBJ2-7; 11 positions agree with TRBD2. V lost 4 bases, J lost 5 bases, and 8 bases stayed unmatched. CDR1 is SGDLS, CDR2 YYNGEE, per germline. This CDR3 contains 15 residues. The CDR3 nucleotides read TGTGCCAGCAGCCCTCGACTAGCGGGGACGAACGAGCAGTACTTC. It specifies CASSPRLAGTNEQYF.

This clone was seen once. Here the CDR3 reads CASSLQDVNSPLHF. CDR3 DNA sequence: TGTGCCAGCAGCTTACAGGATGTTAATTCACCCCTCCACTTT. J is TRBJ1-6 and V is TRBV5-4; maybe TRBD1 (5 bases). Per the germline V gene, CDR1 is SGHNT and CDR2 is YYREEE (reference sequence). This CDR3 has 14 amino acids. V was pared by 2 bases and J by 6 bases, with 9 bases between. The full variable domain, its missing parts supplied by reference TRBV5-4 and TRBJ1-6, is ETGVTQSPTHLIKTRGQQVTLRCSSQSGHNTVSWYQQALGQGPQFIFQYYREEENGRGNFPPRFSGLQFPNYSSELNVNALELDDSALYLCASSLQDVNSPLHFGNGTRLTVT.

For this clone: At the DNA level, this CDR3 is encoded by other sequences in the same sample as well. This chain uses TRBV7-2 with TRBJ2-7; TRBD2 matches at 10 bases. V was pared by 0 bases and J by 3 bases, with 8 bases of the junction left unmatched. The V gene's germline CDR1 is SGHTA and CDR2 FQGNSA. This CDR3 comprises 17 residues. CDR3 nucleotide sequence: TGTGCCAGCAGCTTAGCCCGGACTAGCGGTACCCACTACGAGCAGTACTTC. Translation gives CASSLARTSGTHYEQYF.